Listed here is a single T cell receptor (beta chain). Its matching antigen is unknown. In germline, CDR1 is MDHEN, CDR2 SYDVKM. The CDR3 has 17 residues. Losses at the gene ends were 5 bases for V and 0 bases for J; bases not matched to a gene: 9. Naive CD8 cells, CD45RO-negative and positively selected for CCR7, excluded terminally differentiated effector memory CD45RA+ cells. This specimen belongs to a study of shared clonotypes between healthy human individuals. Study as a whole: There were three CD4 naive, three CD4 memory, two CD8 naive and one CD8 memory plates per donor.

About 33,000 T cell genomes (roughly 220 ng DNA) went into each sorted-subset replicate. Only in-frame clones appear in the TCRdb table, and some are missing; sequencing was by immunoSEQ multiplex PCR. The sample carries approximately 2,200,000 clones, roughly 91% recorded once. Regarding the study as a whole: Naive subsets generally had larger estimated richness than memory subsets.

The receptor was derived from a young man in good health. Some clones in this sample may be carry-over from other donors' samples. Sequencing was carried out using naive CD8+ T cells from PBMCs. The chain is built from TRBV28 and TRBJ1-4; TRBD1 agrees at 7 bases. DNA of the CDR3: TGTGCCAGCAGTACAGGGGCGGTCGATGCAACTAATGAAAAACTGTTTTTT. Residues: CASSTGAVDATNEKLFF.